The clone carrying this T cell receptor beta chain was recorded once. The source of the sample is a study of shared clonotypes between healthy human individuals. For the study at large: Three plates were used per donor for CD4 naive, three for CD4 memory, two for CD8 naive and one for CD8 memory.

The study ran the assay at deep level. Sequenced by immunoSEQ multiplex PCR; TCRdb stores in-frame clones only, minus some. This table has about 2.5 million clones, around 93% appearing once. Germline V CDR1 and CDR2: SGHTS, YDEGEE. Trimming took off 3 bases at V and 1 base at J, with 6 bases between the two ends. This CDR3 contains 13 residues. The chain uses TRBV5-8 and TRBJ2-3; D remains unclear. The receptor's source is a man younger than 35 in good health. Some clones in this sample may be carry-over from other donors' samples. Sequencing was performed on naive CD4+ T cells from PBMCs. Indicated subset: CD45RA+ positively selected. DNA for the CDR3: TGTGCCAGCAGCTACCATGGCACAGATACGCAGTATTTT. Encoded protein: CASSYHGTDTQYF.